These 20 T cell receptor beta chains share one sample of origin, sequenced in a study of blood T cell repertoires in COVID-19. Sequencing used immunoSEQ multiplex PCR; TCRdb keeps in-frame clones, though not all of them. Of around 300,000 clones in the sample, 90% are singletons; the top ten hold roughly 2.9%. The sample was peripheral blood. The receptors derive from a woman aged 25 to 39 with COVID-19, enrolled during active disease.

Comments on this clone: Other DNA variants within this sample encode the same CDR3. The chain uses TRBV5-4 and TRBJ2-2; 12 positions agree with TRBD2. CDR1 and CDR2 (germline): SGHNT, YYREEE (reference sequence). V trimming: 5 bases; J trimming: 3 bases; junction bases outside the gene matches: 5. The CDR3 length is 16 residues. The CDR3 DNA reads TGTGCCAGCAGTCCAGGACTAGCGGGATACACCGGGGAGCTGTTTTTT. It is translated as CASSPGLAGYTGELFF.

J is TRBJ1-3 and V is TRBV7-9; 12 bases match TRBD1. Unmatched junction bases numbered 0, after V lost 3 bases and J lost 0 bases. Germline CDR1 and CDR2: SEHNR and FQNEAQ (reference sequence). The CDR3 sequence is 16 residues long. CDR3 protein: CASSLGQGASGNTIYF. CDR3 DNA: TGTGCCAGCAGCTTGGGACAGGGGGCCTCTGGAAACACCATATATTTT.

V gene TRBV7-9 combines with J gene TRBJ1-3, with D uncertain. The CDR3 spans 14 residues. V was shortened by 5 bases and J by 1 base, with 9 bases between the two germline ends. The germline V gene encodes CDR1 SEHNR and CDR2 FQNEAQ (reference sequence). CDR3 nucleotides: TGTGCCAGCAGCAGTCGGGATTCTGGAAACACCATATATTTT. Translated: CASSSRDSGNTIYF.

The count of this clone is one. The V and J genes are TRBV5-1 and TRBJ2-5; 11 bases line up with TRBD2. The germline V gene has CDR1 SGHRS and CDR2 YFSETQ. J gave up 5 bases and V 3 bases, and 15 bases lay outside the gene matches. The CDR3 loop spans 18 amino acids. The CDR3 loop is CASSSKGTSGRMVETQYF. The DNA of the CDR3 is TGCGCCAGCAGCTCGAAGGGTACTAGCGGGAGAATGGTGGAGACCCAGTACTTC. Full variable domain (missing parts from reference TRBV5-1 and TRBJ2-5): KAGVTQTPRYLIKTRGQQVTLSCSPISGHRSVSWYQQTPGQGLQFLFEYFSETQRNKGNFPGRFSGRQFSNSRSEMNVSTLELGDSALYLCASSSKGTSGRMVETQYFGPGTRLLVL.

This rearrangement joins TRBV10-3 to TRBJ1-5, with D perhaps TRBD1 (6 bases). In germline, CDR1 is ENHRY, CDR2 SYGVKD. CDR3 length: 15 residues. Trimming took 2 bases from V and 2 from J, leaving 10 bases between them. The DNA for the CDR3 is TGTGCCATCAGTGAGGGCAGGGGTGGCAATCAGCCCCAGCATTTT. Protein sequence: CAISEGRGGNQPQHF.

The rearrangement uses TRBV5-1 and TRBJ1-2; TRBD1 aligns across 8 bases. The CDR3 loop spans 14 amino acids. The germline V gene has CDR1 SGHRS and CDR2 YFSETQ. The J segment lost 7 bases and the V segment lost 5 bases, leaving 10 bases of the junction unmatched. CDR3 coding DNA: TGCGCCAGCAGAGGAGAAGGACAGGGCTCTGGCTACACCTTC. It yields the protein CASRGEGQGSGYTF.

The chain has TRBV6-6 and TRBJ1-6; TRBD1 aligns across 7 bases. The CDR3 is 15 amino acids. From germline, CDR1 is MNHNY and CDR2 SVGAGI (reference sequence). V shed 0 bases, J shed 7 bases, and the junction held 3 bases outside the gene matches. CDR3 in amino acids: CASSYSGQENSPLHF. DNA of the CDR3: TGTGCCAGCAGTTACTCCGGACAGGAAAATTCACCCCTCCACTTT.

The sample holds one count of this clone. The genes are TRBV19 and TRBJ1-6; no clear D. The CDR3 runs 15 residues. Between the trimmed V and J ends, which lost 2 bases and 10 bases, there was a span of 15 bases. From germline, CDR1 is LNHDA and CDR2 SQIVND (reference sequence). As DNA, the CDR3 is TGTGCCAGTAGTATAACTAACGGGCCGGGGTCACCCCTCCACTTT. Protein product: CASSITNGPGSPLHF.

The chain joins TRBV12-3 or TRBV12-4 to TRBJ1-1; TRBD1 agrees at 7 bases. With 8 bases clipped from V and 2 bases from J, the junction kept 5 bases outside the gene matches. CDR3 size: 13 residues. CDR3 sequence reads: CASAGGYNTEAFF. The CDR3 DNA follows: TGTGCCAGCGCAGGGGGTTATAACACTGAAGCTTTCTTT.

The chain employs TRBV2 and TRBJ1-4, with D possibly matching TRBD1 (5 bases). CDR3 size: 12 residues. V was trimmed by 5 bases and J by 13 bases, leaving 14 bases between them. Germline CDR1 and CDR2: SNHLY and FYNNEI. The CDR3, as DNA: TGTGCCAGCAGTTTAGGGGTCGTTGCACTGTTTTTT. This encodes CASSLGVVALFF.

The chain is built from TRBV7-6 and TRBJ2-7, with TRBD1 matching 7 bases. The CDR3 is 15 residues long. Losses at the gene ends were 3 bases for V and 4 bases for J; bases not matched to a gene: 9. Per germline, CDR1 SGHVS and CDR2 FNYEAQ. The CDR3 here is CASSFRDRDRYEQYF. DNA for the CDR3: TGTGCCAGCAGCTTCCGTGACAGGGACCGATACGAGCAGTACTTC.

V gene TRBV4-2 combines with J gene TRBJ1-1; 8 bases align to TRBD1. Germline CDR1 reads LGHNA; CDR2 reads YNFKEQ. The junction had 8 bases not matched to a gene; V was cut back by 4 bases and J by 7 bases. The CDR3 runs 14 residues. The CDR3 region is CASSPDREWVEAFF. The CDR3 nucleotides read TGTGCCAGCAGCCCGGACAGGGAGTGGGTTGAAGCTTTCTTT.

This rearrangement joins TRBV29-1 to TRBJ1-2, with no clear D. The germline V gene encodes CDR1 SQVTM and CDR2 ANQGSEA. Trimming removed 3 bases from V and 3 bases from J, with 14 bases in between. CDR3 length: 14 residues. The CDR3 sequence is CSVERSFSDYGYTF. The DNA of the CDR3 is TGCAGCGTTGAGAGGTCCTTTTCTGACTATGGCTACACCTTC.

The gene calls are TRBV9 and TRBJ1-3, with unresolved D. Trimming pared 4 bases from V and 0 bases from J, leaving 17 bases between. Germline assignment: CDR1 SGDLS and CDR2 YYNGEE. This CDR3 contains 17 residues. The DNA of the CDR3 is TGTGCCAGCAGCCCCTCAACCGCTATGTACTCTGGAAACACCATATATTTT. This encodes CASSPSTAMYSGNTIYF.

This chain uses TRBV5-4 with TRBJ2-7; a weak D match, TRBD2 (6 bases). V was cut by 4 bases and J by 0 bases, with 14 bases left in between. CDR1 and CDR2 from the germline V gene are SGHNT and YYREEE (reference sequence). The CDR3 loop spans 15 amino acids. The CDR3 region has the DNA TGTGCCAGCAGCCCTGGGGGGAGGAGCTCCTACGAGCAGTACTTC. This translates into CASSPGGRSSYEQYF.

This clone was seen only once. The rearrangement links TRBV5-4 to TRBJ1-1; D is unclear. This CDR3 is 12 amino acids long. V gave up 4 bases and J gave up 10 bases, with 14 bases separating them. Germline V gene lookup returns CDR1 SGHNT and CDR2 YYREEE (reference sequence). The CDR3 DNA sequence: TGTGCCAGCAGCAGAAGGGAGGGTGGAGCTTTCTTT. As protein: CASSRREGGAFF.

The J gene is TRBJ2-5, the V gene TRBV14, with 8 bases aligning to TRBD2. V lost 3 bases, J lost 5 bases, and 8 bases stayed unmatched. CDR3 length: 15 residues. The V gene's germline CDR1 is SGHDN and CDR2 FVKESK. The CDR3 DNA reads as TGTGCCAGCAGCCACGTGCGAGCTAGCGGGGAGACCCAGTACTTC. It yields the protein CASSHVRASGETQYF. Looking up the rest from reference TRBV14 and TRBJ2-5 gives the full variable domain: EAGVTQFPSHSVIEKGQTVTLRCDPISGHDNLYWYRRVMGKEIKFLLHFVKESKQDESGMPNNRFLAERTGGTYSTLKVQPAELEDSGVYFCASSHVRASGETQYFGPGTRLLVL.

This sequence joins TRBV23-1 and TRBJ1-1; the D is unclear. TRBV23-1 is an ORF, with its function uncertain. Between the trimmed V and J ends, which lost 6 bases and 1 base, there was a span of 18 bases. This CDR3 has 16 amino acids. The CDR3 nucleotides are TGCGCCAGCAGCCGAGGCGTCGGTCCGGCGAACACTGAAGCTTTCTTT. As protein: CASSRGVGPANTEAFF.

The chain has TRBV7-2 and TRBJ1-2; D possibly corresponds to TRBD1 (6 bases). Trimming cost V 5 bases and J 5 bases, with 15 bases left between them. Germline assignment: CDR1 SGHTA and CDR2 FQGNSA. There are 14 residues in the CDR3. The CDR3: CASSPAGTPYGYTF. The CDR3 bases are TGTGCCAGCAGCCCCGCCGGGACACCTTATGGCTACACCTTC.

The chain couples TRBV28 to TRBJ2-3; TRBD2 aligns across 10 bases. This CDR3 is built from 15 residues. V lost 6 bases to trimming and J lost 0 bases; unmatched junction nucleotides: 3. CDR1 MDHEN and CDR2 SYDVKM come from the germline V gene. CDR3 sequence reads: CASSLAGASTDTQYF. The CDR3 nucleotides are TGTGCCAGCAGCCTAGCGGGGGCTAGCACAGATACGCAGTATTTT.